These 20 T cell receptor beta chains came from one sample sequenced in a study of molecular identifiers for immune sequencing clone quantification. TCRdb independently ran MiXCR on the PCR reads; one entry per CDR3 protein. The data show 80,000 to 130,000 distinct CDR3 sequences, roughly a third seen once. Sample: naive CD8+ T cells from blood, with Jurkat cell RNA spiked in. The sample's subset: FACS-sorted CD8+CD4-CCR7+CD45RA+ naive T cells. Receptors originate from a human donor in good health. Some libraries in this study had Jurkat cell RNA spiked in.

This clonotype was seen repeatedly, ten times or more. The rearrangement uses TRBV12-3 or TRBV12-4 and TRBJ2-3, with no clear D. CDR3 length: 12 residues. Trimming took off 6 bases at V and 0 bases at J, with 4 bases between the two ends. CDR3 region: CASRPSTDTQYF. The CDR3, as DNA: TGTGCCAGCAGACCTAGCACAGATACGCAGTATTTT.

This clonotype came up many times. V is TRBV7-2 and J is TRBJ2-7; D is perhaps TRBD2 (5 bases). This CDR3 has 14 residues. The germline CDR1 and CDR2 sequences are SGHTA and FQGNSA. V lost 5 bases, J lost 0 bases, and 11 bases lay in between. The CDR3 DNA sequence: TGTGCCAGCAGCACGGACTTTAGCTCCTACGAGCAGTACTTC. Translation gives CASSTDFSSYEQYF.

The chain combines TRBV28 with TRBJ2-7; 9 nucleotides line up with TRBD2. Germline V gene lookup returns CDR1 MDHEN and CDR2 SYDVKM. The CDR3 is made up of 17 amino acids. V gave up 3 bases and J gave up 5 bases; unmatched junction bases: 14. CDR3 sequence (DNA): TGTGCCAGCAGTTTTTTAACCCCCGCTAGCGGGATTGACGAGCAGTACTTC. Protein product: CASSFLTPASGIDEQYF.

Only a few counts were recorded for this clonotype. The rearrangement links TRBV9 to TRBJ2-1; TRBD1 matches 9 bases. This CDR3 region has 17 residues. After removal of 3 bases from V and 9 bases from J, the junction contained 16 bases not matched to a gene. Looked up from germline, CDR1 is SGDLS and CDR2 is YYNGEE. CDR3 sequence (DNA): TGTGCCAGCAGCGAACCATACGACAGGGGGTCGTCTGGTGAGCAGTTCTTC. Amino acid sequence: CASSEPYDRGSSGEQFF.

As for this clonotype: One base away lies a much larger clone, so this may be a sequencing read error. The gene calls are TRBV7-8 and TRBJ2-7; D uncertain. Trimming left V 5 bases short and J 6 bases short, with 11 bases between. The germline V gene has CDR1 SGHVS and CDR2 FQNEAQ. The CDR3 covers 12 residues. CDR3: CASSPPRFEQYF. The CDR3 DNA follows: TGTGCCAGCAGCCCCCCCCGCTTCGAGCAGTACTTC.

The chain combines TRBV6-5 with TRBJ1-5, with 8 bases matching TRBD1. V trimming: 2 bases; J trimming: 4 bases; junction bases outside the gene matches: 1. The CDR3 covers 14 residues. Germline CDR1 MNHEY, CDR2 SVGAGI. The CDR3: CASSYRTGNQPQHF. DNA of the CDR3: TGTGCCAGCAGTTACAGGACAGGGAATCAGCCCCAGCATTTT.

This clonotype was found many times. The chain recombines TRBV29-1 with TRBJ1-1; D gene ambiguous. This CDR3 has 12 residues. Germline V gene sequence: CDR1 SQVTM, CDR2 ANQGSEA. V was cut by 6 bases and J by 0 bases, with 8 bases left in between. The CDR3 nucleotides are TGCAGCGTCAGGAAAATGAACACTGAAGCTTTCTTT. Encoded protein: CSVRKMNTEAFF.

As concerns this clonotype: Being one base from a much bigger clone, this may be a read error. The chain links TRBV9 to TRBJ2-3; D remains ambiguous. This CDR3 has 14 residues. The germline CDR1 and CDR2 sequences are SGDLS and YYNGEE. CDR3 sequence reads: CAGSEEGSTDTQYF. The CDR3 DNA is TGTGCCGGCAGTGAAGAAGGGAGCACAGATACGCAGTATTTT.

The chain recombines TRBV6-6 with TRBJ2-1, with D hard to call. The CDR3 covers 11 residues. V was cut by 0 bases and J by 10 bases, with 4 bases left in between. Looked up from germline, CDR1 is MNHNY and CDR2 is SVGAGI (reference sequence). Here the CDR3 reads CASSYSQEQFF. In DNA, the CDR3 is TGTGCCAGCAGTTACTCACAGGAGCAGTTCTTC.

This clonotype has just a few counts. The rearrangement uses TRBV15 and TRBJ1-5; the D is unclear. Trimming removed 0 bases at V and 6 bases at J, with 12 bases between. Germline V gives CDR1 LNHNV, CDR2 YYDKDF (reference sequence). This CDR3 contains 15 residues. CDR3 DNA sequence: TGTGCCACCAGCAGAGATAACGGGGTCGGTCAGCCCCAGCATTTT. Translation gives CATSRDNGVGQPQHF.

The rearrangement joins TRBV28 to TRBJ1-5; 9 bases fit TRBD1. V trimming: 5 bases; J trimming: 16 bases; junction bases outside the gene matches: 12. Germline V gene data show CDR1 as MDHEN and CDR2 as SYDVKM. CDR3 length: 13 amino acids. The CDR3 sequence: CASSADRGKPRHF. The CDR3 DNA reads as TGTGCCAGCAGTGCGGACAGGGGAAAGCCCCGCCATTTT.

This clonotype was found many times. This chain links TRBV28 with TRBJ1-5, with D uncertain. The V end lost 2 bases, the J end lost 4 bases, and 15 bases lay between the germline ends. This CDR3 is 16 amino acids long. Per germline, CDR1 MDHEN and CDR2 SYDVKM. The CDR3 spells CASSLGGGTQNQPQHF. The CDR3 DNA follows: TGTGCCAGCAGTTTAGGTGGAGGCACTCAAAATCAGCCCCAGCATTTT.

As regards this clonotype: A junction end diverges from the germline sequence, so it may reflect a read error. The chain links TRBV7-8 to TRBJ1-4; D is possibly TRBD1 (6 bases). Germline-derived CDR1 and CDR2 are SGHVS and FQNEAQ. This CDR3 spans 16 amino acids. CDR3 in DNA: TGTGCCAGCAGCACGGACAGAGGCCTAGCTAATGAAAAACTGTATTTT. It specifies CASSTDRGLANEKLYF.

J is TRBJ2-3 and V is TRBV4-3, with D possibly matching TRBD1 (5 bases). Trimming removed 4 bases from V and 0 bases from J, with 14 bases in between. The germline V gene has CDR1 LGHNA and CDR2 YSLEER. The CDR3 is 16 residues long. CDR3 in amino acids: CASSREPGPSTDTQYF. CDR3 coding DNA: TGCGCCAGCAGCCGAGAACCAGGGCCTAGCACAGATACGCAGTATTTT.

The gene calls are TRBV6-1 and TRBJ2-7; D remains ambiguous. The V gene lost 0 bases and the J gene lost 4 bases, with 7 bases spanning the gap. This CDR3 is 13 amino acids long. Germline values: CDR1 MNHNS, CDR2 SASEGT. CDR3 protein: CASSEAATYEQYF. CDR3 DNA sequence: TGTGCCAGCAGTGAAGCAGCGACGTACGAGCAGTACTTC.

The chain recombines TRBV5-4 with TRBJ2-5; no clear D gene. From germline, CDR1 is SGHNT and CDR2 YYREEE (reference sequence). This CDR3 spans 13 amino acids. Trimming shortened V by 0 bases and J by 5 bases, and 8 bases separated the two germline ends. The CDR3 coding sequence is TGTGCCAGCAGCTTGGAATTCGGGGAGACCCAGTACTTC. Its protein is CASSLEFGETQYF.

In its sample, this clonotype was seen a few times. The V call is TRBV6-5, the J call TRBJ1-5; tentative D call: TRBD1 (5 bases). Trimming removed 2 bases from V and 1 base from J, with 6 bases in between. Germline V CDR1 and CDR2: MNHEY, SVGAGI. The CDR3 runs to 14 residues. The CDR3 DNA follows: TGTGCCAGCAGTTACGGGGGGAGCAATCAGCCCCAGCATTTT. It yields the protein CASSYGGSNQPQHF.

The CDR3 coding sequence is TGTGCCACCCTCTCGGGGACAGGGGGCTCCGAGCAGTACTTC. This encodes CATLSGTGGSEQYF. The J gene is TRBJ2-7, the V gene TRBV28; 12 bases fit TRBD1. V shed 10 bases, J shed 6 bases, and the junction held 10 bases outside the gene matches. The germline V gene has CDR1 MDHEN and CDR2 SYDVKM. The CDR3 consists of 14 residues.

The rearrangement links TRBV28 to TRBJ2-7; 11 bases fit TRBD2. Germline CDR1 and CDR2: MDHEN and SYDVKM. The CDR3 has 16 residues. V lost 5 bases and J lost 4; bases outside the gene matches: 10. CDR3 in DNA: TGTGCCAGCAGTCAAACGGGACTAGCGGCCGGTTACGAGCAGTACTTC. Protein: CASSQTGLAAGYEQYF.

Only a few counts were recorded for this clonotype. This chain uses TRBV7-3 with TRBJ2-1; D gene unclear. The CDR3 is 16 residues long. V was trimmed by 11 bases and J by 0 bases, leaving 20 bases between them. The V gene's germline CDR1 is SGHTA and CDR2 FQGTGA. CDR3 residues: CARLERRLCSYNEQFF. The CDR3 DNA reads TGTGCCCGTTTAGAAAGAAGATTGTGCTCCTACAATGAGCAGTTCTTC.